This T cell receptor (beta chain) was recorded in a study of lymphopenia after photon versus proton radiotherapy. The CDR3 length is 14 residues. The ends were cut back, 5 bases at V and 5 bases at J, with 12 bases in the middle. Germline assignment: CDR1 MDHEN and CDR2 SYDVKM. Findings and caveats of the study: Authors raise, but do not show, better survival with proton therapy. Relative stability marked proton patients; photon patients lost diversity and naive cells. Post-nadir diversity loss with photons came from oligoclonal expansion, particularly CD8+ Temra cells. A bigger post-nadir fall in TCR diversity correlated inversely with survival time in deceased patients.

Sequencing was performed with immunoSEQ multiplex PCR; in TCRdb, only in-frame clones are kept and a portion is missing. The data contain some 31,000 clones, approximately 87% of them singletons. With respect to this clone: Its antigen is currently unknown.

The rearrangement joins TRBV28 to TRBJ2-2, with D unclear. The sequence was collected from a woman between 65 and 79 years old with pancreatic cancer. The source was peripheral blood, collected from a patient treated with proton-based radiotherapy. CDR3 sequence: CASSTLLGTGELFF. CDR3 nucleotide sequence: TGTGCCAGCAGTACCCTACTCGGAACCGGGGAGCTGTTTTTT.